This T cell receptor (beta chain) originates from a study of cytomegalovirus exposure and HLA in healthy donors. Study overall: Researchers found that approximately 77% of a few hundred genotyped donors fell within the Caucasian-associated ancestry cluster.

With regard to this clone: Its specificity is not known.

13 Jbeta primers and 60 Vbeta primers were used for the PCR. The repertoire was sequenced with immunoSEQ multiplex PCR; TCRdb's copy has only in-frame clones and lacks some. The sample gives approximately 190,000 clones, 75% to 90% of which show up once; approximately 2.4% is in the top ten. Whole-study results and caveats: Previously analyzed data showed that most TCR beta V segments were productive at a frequency of about 87% or about 30%. For TCR beta chains, V- and J-gene trimming was later linked to a missense DCLRE1C variant. In a later analysis, compared with equally common non-associated chains, HLA-associated beta chains were more expanded.

With 3 bases clipped from V and 4 bases from J, the junction kept 6 bases outside the gene matches. The CDR3 consists of 16 residues. Germline V gene sequence: CDR1 SGHDT, CDR2 YYEEEE. The chain links TRBV5-6 to TRBJ2-5; TRBD2 agrees at 13 bases. The specimen was PBMCs. The TCR originated in a woman between 45 and 60 years old in good health and CMV-seropositive. CDR3 sequence reads: CASSWGWTSGGETQYF. The CDR3, as DNA: TGTGCCAGCAGCTGGGGGTGGACTAGCGGGGGAGAGACCCAGTACTTC. The full variable domain, completed using reference TRBV5-6 and TRBJ2-5, is DAGVTQSPTHLIKTRGQQVTLRCSPKSGHDTVSWYQQALGQGPQFIFQYYEEEERQRGNFPDRFSGHQFPNYSSELNVNALLLGDSALYLCASSWGWTSGGETQYFGPGTRLLVL.